Listed below are T cell receptor beta chains from one sample, sequenced in a study of OX40 agonist ivuxolimab in advanced cancers. Data came from immunoSEQ multiplex PCR; TCRdb stores just in-frame clones and leaves some out. The sample shows about 81,000 clones, 70% to 90% of them seen only once. The sequencing here drew on CD4+ or CD8+ T cells sorted from blood, taken in a trial of the OX40 agonist ivuxolimab. The receptors come from an adult with an advanced solid tumor such as melanoma, head and neck, liver or kidney cancer. The CDR3 runs from the conserved cysteine through the conserved F or W. A D gene is named only where the DNA matches it firmly. A clone size is listed for some rows: how often the clone was seen (once, few, many), or a class if it is expanded.

j_call: TRBJ1-2; clone_size: .; v_call: TRBV7-9; d_call: TRBD1; cdr3_nt: TGTGCCAGCAGCTTAGGGACAGGGCCCTATGGCTACACCTTC; cdr3_aa: CASSLGTGPYGYTF
j_call: TRBJ2-5; clone_size: .; v_call: TRBV5-4; d_call: .; cdr3_nt: TGTGCCAGCAGCTCCAGAACCGGAGAGACCCAGTACTTC; cdr3_aa: CASSSRTGETQYF
j_call: TRBJ2-7; clone_size: .; v_call: TRBV7-2; d_call: TRBD2; cdr3_nt: TGTGCCAGCAGCTTCACTAGCGGGGGGCCCTCCTACGAGCAGTACTTC; cdr3_aa: CASSFTSGGPSYEQYF
j_call: TRBJ1-1; clone_size: .; v_call: TRBV7-8; d_call: .; cdr3_nt: TGTGCCAGCAGCAAGTCCCGGGGGAGGAACACTGAAGCTTTCTTT; cdr3_aa: CASSKSRGRNTEAFF
j_call: TRBJ1-3; clone_size: few; v_call: TRBV27; d_call: TRBD1; cdr3_nt: TGTGCCAGCAGGAGAACAGGGGTGGAAGGAAACACCATATATTTT; cdr3_aa: CASRRTGVEGNTIYF
j_call: TRBJ2-1; clone_size: .; v_call: TRBV7-3; d_call: .; cdr3_nt: TGTGCCAGCAGCTTAAATCGGGGTGAGCAGTTCTTC; cdr3_aa: CASSLNRGEQFF
j_call: TRBJ2-3; clone_size: .; v_call: TRBV7-9; d_call: .; cdr3_nt: TGTGCCAGCAGGGGCGCAGATACGCAGTATTTT; cdr3_aa: CASRGADTQYF
j_call: TRBJ1-2; clone_size: .; v_call: TRBV23-1; d_call: .; cdr3_nt: TGCGCCAGCAGTTACGGGGTTGCAAAGGGAAATATGCGAGATGGCTACACCTTC; cdr3_aa: CASSYGVAKGNMRDGYTF
j_call: TRBJ1-5; clone_size: once; v_call: TRBV19; d_call: TRBD1; cdr3_nt: TGTGCCAGTAGTCCCAGGACAGGGGAGGGTCAGCCCCAGCATTTT; cdr3_aa: CASSPRTGEGQPQHF
j_call: TRBJ1-5; clone_size: .; v_call: TRBV7-9; d_call: .; cdr3_nt: TGTGCCGCGAGGGGGCCCCAGCATTTT; cdr3_aa: CAARGPQHF
j_call: TRBJ1-5; clone_size: .; v_call: TRBV18; d_call: TRBD1; cdr3_nt: TGTGCCAGCTCACTGGACAGGGATCAGCCCCAGCATTTT; cdr3_aa: CASSLDRDQPQHF
j_call: TRBJ1-2; clone_size: once; v_call: TRBV28; d_call: TRBD1; cdr3_nt: TGTGCCAGCAGTTTCAGGGGGGGCTATGGCTACACCTTC; cdr3_aa: CASSFRGGYGYTF
j_call: TRBJ1-1; clone_size: few; v_call: TRBV19; d_call: TRBD1; cdr3_nt: TGTGCCAGTAGTACGACAGGGTTGAACACTGAAGCTTTCTTT; cdr3_aa: CASSTTGLNTEAFF
j_call: TRBJ2-7; clone_size: once; v_call: TRBV28; d_call: .; cdr3_nt: TGTGCCAGCAGTTTTGGAGGATCCTACGAGCAGTACTTC; cdr3_aa: CASSFGGSYEQYF
j_call: TRBJ2-7; clone_size: .; v_call: TRBV15; d_call: .; cdr3_nt: TGTGCCACCAGCAGTTCGGGGTCGGGTGAGCAGTACTTC; cdr3_aa: CATSSSGSGEQYF
j_call: TRBJ1-2; clone_size: .; v_call: TRBV18; d_call: .; cdr3_nt: TGTGCCAGCTCACCAACAGCAACCGCCGCGGGCTACACCTTC; cdr3_aa: CASSPTATAAGYTF
j_call: TRBJ2-5; clone_size: .; v_call: TRBV11-2; d_call: .; cdr3_nt: TGTGCCAGCAGCTTATTGATCGCAGTCTTAGCGGCAGAGACCCAGTACTTC; cdr3_aa: CASSLLIAVLAAETQYF
j_call: TRBJ2-5; clone_size: .; v_call: TRBV18; d_call: TRBD1; cdr3_nt: TGTGCCAGCTCACGAGGACAGGAACAAGAGACCCAGTACTTC; cdr3_aa: CASSRGQEQETQYF
j_call: TRBJ2-7; clone_size: .; v_call: TRBV11-3; d_call: .; cdr3_nt: TGTGCCAGCAGCTTAGGACCTTCCTACGAGCAGTACTTC; cdr3_aa: CASSLGPSYEQYF
j_call: TRBJ1-2; clone_size: .; v_call: TRBV5-5; d_call: .; cdr3_nt: TGTGCCAGCAGCTGGAGGGGTAACTATGGCTACACCTTC; cdr3_aa: CASSWRGNYGYTF
j_call: TRBJ2-7; clone_size: .; v_call: TRBV10-3; d_call: .; cdr3_nt: TGTGCCTCCTCTTCCCCGGGACACTCCTACGAGCAGTACTTC; cdr3_aa: CASSSPGHSYEQYF
j_call: TRBJ2-1; clone_size: .; v_call: TRBV11-2; d_call: TRBD2; cdr3_nt: TGTGCCAGCAGTGGATACGGGGGGTTATACAATGAGCAGTTCTTC; cdr3_aa: CASSGYGGLYNEQFF
j_call: TRBJ1-4; clone_size: once; v_call: TRBV5-1; d_call: TRBD1; cdr3_nt: TGCGCCAGCAGCGTGGACAGGTGGAATGAAAAACTGTTTTTT; cdr3_aa: CASSVDRWNEKLFF
j_call: TRBJ2-7; clone_size: .; v_call: TRBV6-1; d_call: .; cdr3_nt: TGTGCCACCGCCGGGATAGTTACCTACGAGCAGTACTTC; cdr3_aa: CATAGIVTYEQYF
j_call: TRBJ1-5; clone_size: few; v_call: TRBV27; d_call: .; cdr3_nt: TGTGCCAGCAGTTTGCACGGGACGGATAGCAATCAGCCCCAGCATTTT; cdr3_aa: CASSLHGTDSNQPQHF
j_call: TRBJ2-7; clone_size: .; v_call: TRBV6-5; d_call: TRBD1; cdr3_nt: TGTGCCAGCAGTCGGACAGGGGCTAAGGAATACGAGCAGTACTTC; cdr3_aa: CASSRTGAKEYEQYF
j_call: TRBJ2-3; clone_size: .; v_call: TRBV15; d_call: .; cdr3_nt: TGTGCCACCAGCAGCTCTAGACAAGCCGTGCCGGGAGATACGCAGTATTTT; cdr3_aa: CATSSSRQAVPGDTQYF
j_call: TRBJ2-6; clone_size: .; v_call: TRBV7-3; d_call: TRBD1; cdr3_nt: TGTGCCAGCAGCCTTCTAGGGGGCGGGGCCAACGTCCTGACTTTC; cdr3_aa: CASSLLGGGANVLTF
j_call: TRBJ1-1; clone_size: .; v_call: TRBV4-1; d_call: .; cdr3_nt: TGCGCCAGCAGCCAGGACCCCCTCCGGGAAGCTTTCTTT; cdr3_aa: CASSQDPLREAFF
j_call: TRBJ2-7; clone_size: .; v_call: TRBV28; d_call: TRBD1; cdr3_nt: TGTGCCAGCAGTTTACCGACAGGGGGCGCTTACGAGCAGTACTTC; cdr3_aa: CASSLPTGGAYEQYF
j_call: TRBJ2-3; clone_size: .; v_call: TRBV19; d_call: .; cdr3_nt: TGTGCCAGTAGCATCGGGGCAGCCACAGATACGCAGTATTTT; cdr3_aa: CASSIGAATDTQYF
j_call: TRBJ1-2; clone_size: .; v_call: TRBV6-6; d_call: .; cdr3_nt: TGTGCCAGCAGTTGGGTTTATGGCTACACCTTC; cdr3_aa: CASSWVYGYTF
j_call: TRBJ1-2; clone_size: few; v_call: TRBV11-3; d_call: .; cdr3_nt: TGTGCCAGCAGCTTCTGGCAGGGGCCAAGCCCTAACTATGGCTACACCTTC; cdr3_aa: CASSFWQGPSPNYGYTF
j_call: TRBJ2-1; clone_size: .; v_call: TRBV4-2; d_call: .; cdr3_nt: TGTGCCAGCAGCCAAGAGGCCCGGGCTGAGCAGTTCTTC; cdr3_aa: CASSQEARAEQFF
j_call: TRBJ1-1; clone_size: .; v_call: TRBV28; d_call: .; cdr3_nt: TGTGCCAGCAGCTTTCAAAGTAAGACTGAAGCTTTCTTT; cdr3_aa: CASSFQSKTEAFF
j_call: TRBJ2-1; clone_size: once; v_call: TRBV7-2; d_call: .; cdr3_nt: TGTGCCAGCAATCAGGGCAGCTCCTACAATGAGCAGTTCTTC; cdr3_aa: CASNQGSSYNEQFF